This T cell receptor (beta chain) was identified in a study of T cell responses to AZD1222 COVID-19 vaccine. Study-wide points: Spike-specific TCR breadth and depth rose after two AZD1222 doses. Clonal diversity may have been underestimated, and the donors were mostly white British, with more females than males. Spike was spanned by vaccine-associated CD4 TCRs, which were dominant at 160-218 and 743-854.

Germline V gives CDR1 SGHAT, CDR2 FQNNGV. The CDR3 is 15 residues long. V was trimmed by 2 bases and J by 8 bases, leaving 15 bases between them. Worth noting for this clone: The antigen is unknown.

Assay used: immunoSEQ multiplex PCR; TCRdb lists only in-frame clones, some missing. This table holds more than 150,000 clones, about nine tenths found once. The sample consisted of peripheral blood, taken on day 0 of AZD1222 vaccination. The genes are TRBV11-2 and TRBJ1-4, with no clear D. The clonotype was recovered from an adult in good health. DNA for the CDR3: TGTGCCAGCAGCTTAAGGCGACTCGGAGGAGAAAAACTGTTTTTT. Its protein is CASSLRRLGGEKLFF. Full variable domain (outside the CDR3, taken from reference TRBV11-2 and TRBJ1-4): EAGVAQSPRYKIIEKRQSVAFWCNPISGHATLYWYQQILGQGPKLLIQFQNNGVVDDSQLPKDRFSAERLKGVDSTLKIQPAKLEDSAVYLCASSLRRLGGEKLFFGSGTQLSVL.